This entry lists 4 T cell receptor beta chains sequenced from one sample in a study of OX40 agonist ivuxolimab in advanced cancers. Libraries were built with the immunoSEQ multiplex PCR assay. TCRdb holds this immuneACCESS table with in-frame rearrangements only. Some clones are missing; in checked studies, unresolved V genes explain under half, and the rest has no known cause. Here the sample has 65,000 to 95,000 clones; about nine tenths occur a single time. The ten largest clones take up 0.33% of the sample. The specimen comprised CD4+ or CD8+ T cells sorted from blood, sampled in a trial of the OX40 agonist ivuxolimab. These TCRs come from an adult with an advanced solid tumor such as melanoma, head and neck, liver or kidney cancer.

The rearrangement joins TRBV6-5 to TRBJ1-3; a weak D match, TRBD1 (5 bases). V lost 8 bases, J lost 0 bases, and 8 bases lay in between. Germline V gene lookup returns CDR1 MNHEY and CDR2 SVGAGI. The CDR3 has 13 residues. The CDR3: CASADTSGNTIYF. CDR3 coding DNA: TGTGCCAGCGCGGACACCTCTGGAAACACCATATATTTT.

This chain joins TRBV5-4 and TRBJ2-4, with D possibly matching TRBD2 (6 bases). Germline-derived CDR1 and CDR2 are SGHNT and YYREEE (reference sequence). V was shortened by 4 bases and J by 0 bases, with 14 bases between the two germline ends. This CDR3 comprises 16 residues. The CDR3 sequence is CASSPGGGLAKNIQYF. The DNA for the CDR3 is TGTGCCAGCAGCCCAGGTGGAGGGCTAGCCAAAAACATTCAGTACTTC.

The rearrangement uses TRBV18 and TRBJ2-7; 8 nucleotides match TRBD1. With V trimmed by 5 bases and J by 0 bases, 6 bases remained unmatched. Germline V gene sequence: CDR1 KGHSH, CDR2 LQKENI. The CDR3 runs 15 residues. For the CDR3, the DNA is TGTGCCAGCTCATTGACAGGGGACAGCTCCTACGAGCAGTACTTC. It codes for CASSLTGDSSYEQYF. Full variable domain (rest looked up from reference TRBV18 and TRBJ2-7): NAGVMQNPRHLVRRRGQEARLRCSPMKGHSHVYWYRQLPEEGLKFMVYLQKENIIDESGMPKERFSAEFPKEGPSILRIQQVVRGDSAAYFCASSLTGDSSYEQYFGPGTRLTVT.

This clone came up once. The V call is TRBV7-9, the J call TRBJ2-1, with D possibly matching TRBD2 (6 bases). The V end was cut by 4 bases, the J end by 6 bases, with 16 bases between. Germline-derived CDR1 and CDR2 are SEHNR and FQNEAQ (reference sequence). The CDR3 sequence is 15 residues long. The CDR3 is CASSSNYGTPNEQFF. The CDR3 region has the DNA TGTGCCAGCAGCTCCAACTACGGGACTCCCAATGAGCAGTTCTTC. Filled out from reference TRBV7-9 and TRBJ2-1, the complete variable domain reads DTGVSQNPRHKITKRGQNVTFRCDPISEHNRLYWYRQTLGQGPEFLTYFQNEAQLEKSRLLSDRFSAERPKGSFSTLEIQRTEQGDSAMYLCASSSNYGTPNEQFFGPGTRLTVL.